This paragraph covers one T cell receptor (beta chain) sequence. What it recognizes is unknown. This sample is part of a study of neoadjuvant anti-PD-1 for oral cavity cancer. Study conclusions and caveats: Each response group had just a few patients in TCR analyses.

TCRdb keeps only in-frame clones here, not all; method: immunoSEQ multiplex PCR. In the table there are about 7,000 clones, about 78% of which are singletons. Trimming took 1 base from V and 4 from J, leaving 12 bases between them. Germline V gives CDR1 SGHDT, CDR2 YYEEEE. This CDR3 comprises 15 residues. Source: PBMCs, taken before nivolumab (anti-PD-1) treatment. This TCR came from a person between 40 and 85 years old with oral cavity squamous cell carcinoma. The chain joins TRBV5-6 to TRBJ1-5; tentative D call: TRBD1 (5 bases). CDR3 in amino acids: CASSLFHPGNQPQHF. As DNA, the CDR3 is TGTGCCAGCAGCTTGTTCCACCCAGGGAATCAGCCCCAGCATTTT.